This T cell receptor beta chain was identified during a study of blood T cell repertoires in COVID-19. About the research overall: Collection of acute and convalescent COVID-19 samples took place in the United States, Italy and Spain. T cells, B-cell-depleted T cells, or PBMCs provided the cDNA or gDNA that served as material.

In the study's own analysis: From reference gene primer amplification, estimates of nucleated cell counts were derived. Generated by immunoSEQ multiplex PCR, the TCRdb table keeps only in-frame clones and is missing some. V, J and clone size are taken as reported in that table, and D and trimming were inferred from the DNA itself. Of approximately 470,000 clones listed, approximately 85% are singletons. This clonotype was obtained from a human donor in a cohort sampled during active COVID-19. The sequencing input was peripheral blood.

In DNA, the CDR3 is TGTGCCAGTAGTGATCAGGGGGCGAGCAATCAGCCCCAGCATTTT. Translating gives CASSDQGASNQPQHF. The chain is built from TRBV19 and TRBJ1-5, with 8 positions matching TRBD1. The germline V gene encodes CDR1 LNHDA and CDR2 SQIVND (reference sequence). CDR3 size: 15 residues. V lost 5 bases and J lost 1; bases outside the gene matches: 4.